This TCR beta chain was captured in a study of T cells in Graves' hyperthyroidism and ophthalmopathy. Study-level findings and limits: The authors' 13 V-J model separated ophthalmopathy from stable hyperthyroidism.

About this clonotype: Its target is not known.

RNA transcripts provided the source from which TCR beta CDR3 regions were amplified. The TCR CDR3 was amplified in a first-round RT-PCR using the HTBI primer set. TCRdb processed the multiplex PCR reads anew with MiXCR; each CDR3 protein has one entry. The sample lists about 840,000 distinct CDR3 sequences; 38% were seen once. Aged 18 to 65, the patients had hyperthyroidism that was newly diagnosed and had lasted under 2 months. Fresh peripheral blood, roughly 9.8 ml of it, supplied the PBMCs. The sample taken for sequencing was blood. The TCR sequence derives from a man between 18 and 35 years old with Graves' hyperthyroidism.

The DNA of the CDR3 is TGTGCCAGCGTTTTCGGGAGAAACACTGAAGCTTTCTTT. Translation: CASVFGRNTEAFF. This rearrangement joins TRBV6-5 to TRBJ1-1; no definite D call. Germline values: CDR1 MNHEY, CDR2 SVGAGI. V was clipped by 8 bases and J by 2 bases, with 12 bases between them. The CDR3 is 13 residues long.